A single sample is the source of the 18 T cell receptor beta chains below, sequenced in a study of blood T cell repertoires in COVID-19. Method: immunoSEQ multiplex PCR; TCRdb's copy keeps in-frame clones and lacks some. The data show about 180,000 clones, with about four fifths seen just once and roughly 6.8% held by the top ten. Source material: peripheral blood. The source of these receptors is a man in his 70s with active or convalescent COVID-19.

A single count supports this clone. The J gene is TRBJ2-3, the V gene TRBV18; the match to TRBD2 covers 9 bases. This CDR3 region has 16 residues. V dropped 3 bases and J dropped 5; count of bases not matched to a gene: 9. The V gene's germline CDR1 is KGHSH and CDR2 LQKENI. The CDR3 DNA reads as TGTGCCAGCTCACCCACGATTAGCGGGGGTGGAGATACGCAGTATTTT. Protein: CASSPTISGGGDTQYF.

The V call is TRBV7-9, the J call TRBJ1-2, with D uncertain. Germline CDR1 is SEHNR and CDR2 is FQNEAQ (reference sequence). Between the trimmed V and J ends, which lost 1 base and 8 bases, there was a span of 11 bases. This CDR3 is built from 13 residues. The DNA of the CDR3 is TGTGCCAGCAGCTTAGGAGAAGAACGAGGCTACACCTTC. Protein: CASSLGEERGYTF.

This clone was seen once. V usage is TRBV6-5 and J usage is TRBJ1-5; a weak D match, TRBD1 (5 bases). The ends were cut back, 6 bases at V and 2 bases at J, with 14 bases in the middle. Per germline, CDR1 MNHEY and CDR2 SVGAGI. This CDR3 is 15 amino acids long. Here the CDR3 DNA reads TGTGCCAGCAGCCAGTCGACAGTTGGCAATCAGCCCCAGCATTTT. Its translation: CASSQSTVGNQPQHF.

The rearrangement links TRBV11-2 to TRBJ2-7, with D perhaps TRBD1 (5 bases). Germline CDR1 is SGHAT and CDR2 is FQNNGV. Trimming took off 5 bases at V and 0 bases at J, with 14 bases between the two ends. The length of the CDR3 is 15 residues. The chain's CDR3 is CASSPTVFYSYEQYF. CDR3 sequence (DNA): TGTGCCAGCAGCCCGACAGTTTTCTACTCCTACGAGCAGTACTTC.

This chain links TRBV5-1 with TRBJ1-1; D is perhaps TRBD1 (6 bases). Germline lookup yields CDR1 SGHRS and CDR2 YFSETQ. Trimming removed 0 bases at V and 0 bases at J, with 12 bases between. This CDR3 region has 16 residues. Here the CDR3 reads CASSLAQGIMNTEAFF. CDR3 coding DNA: TGCGCCAGCAGCTTGGCGCAGGGGATCATGAACACTGAAGCTTTCTTT.

This clone was picked up a small number of times. The chain carries TRBV7-9 and TRBJ1-2; 7 bases map to TRBD1. The germline CDR1 and CDR2 sequences are SEHNR and FQNEAQ (reference sequence). The V and J ends lost 1 base and 6 bases, in that order; junction bases with no gene match: 2. There are 13 residues in the CDR3. The CDR3 sequence: CASSLVGTDGYTF. CDR3 DNA: TGTGCCAGCAGCTTAGTGGGGACAGATGGCTACACCTTC.

A note on this clone: The junction shows a germline mismatch at one end, possibly a read error. This chain links TRBV7-7 with TRBJ2-5; 8 bases agree with TRBD2. CDR3 length: 16 amino acids. Germline V gene data show CDR1 as SSHAT and CDR2 as FNYEAQ (reference sequence). The DNA of the CDR3 is TGTGCTAGCAGCCCATCTCGGGTAGCGGGGCGGGAGACCCAGTACTTC. This codes for CASSPSRVAGRETQYF.

The V and J genes are TRBV6-1 and TRBJ2-7, with D possibly TRBD1 on 5 matching bases. V lost 2 bases and J 2 bases, leaving 10 bases between the germline ends. This CDR3 comprises 14 residues. Germline CDR1 is MNHNS and CDR2 is SASEGT. CDR3 sequence: CASSEQDTAYEQYF. The CDR3 nucleotides are TGTGCCAGCAGTGAACAGGACACAGCCTACGAGCAGTACTTC.

The table lists this clone with a few counts. This rearrangement joins TRBV19 to TRBJ2-3; D is undetermined. The CDR3 sequence is 16 residues long. Per germline, CDR1 LNHDA and CDR2 SQIVND (reference sequence). Deletions cut 5 bases from V and 6 bases from J, with 21 bases between. CDR3 nucleotides: TGTGCCAGTAGTGATCTACCGGTGACCTCAGCGGATACGCAGTATTTT. Its translation: CASSDLPVTSADTQYF.

The genes are TRBV24-1 and TRBJ1-2; the D is unclear. Trimming stripped 2 bases from V and 4 bases from J, with 10 bases between. CDR1 and CDR2 from the germline V gene are KGHDR and SFDVKD. The CDR3 has 14 amino acids. CDR3 DNA: TGTGCCACCAGTGATTCTGACGGGTCCTATGGCTACACCTTC. Translation gives CATSDSDGSYGYTF.

V and J are TRBV6-5 and TRBJ1-1; possible D gene TRBD1, 5 bases. Germline V gene sequence: CDR1 MNHEY, CDR2 SVGAGI. With 6 bases removed from V and 1 base from J, the gap between germline ends came to 9 bases. The CDR3 has 13 amino acids. The DNA of the CDR3 is TGTGCCAGCAGAGGGGCGGCGAACACTGAAGCTTTCTTT. It translates to CASRGAANTEAFF.

The chain uses TRBV2 and TRBJ2-3; no firm D call. Trimming cost V 5 bases and J 4 bases, with 19 bases left between them. Germline-derived CDR1 and CDR2 are SNHLY and FYNNEI. The CDR3 covers 16 residues. Here the CDR3 reads CASSWLTARSSDTQYF. The CDR3 region has the DNA TGTGCCAGCAGTTGGTTGACTGCCAGATCTTCAGATACGCAGTATTTT.

CDR3: CASSWGQGWSGGSNQPQHF. The CDR3 coding sequence is TGTGCCAGCAGCTGGGGACAGGGATGGAGCGGTGGTAGCAATCAGCCCCAGCATTTT. This chain connects TRBV6-6 to TRBJ1-5; TRBD1 agrees at 9 bases. CDR1 and CDR2 from the germline V gene are MNHNY and SVGAGI (reference sequence). V was pared by 6 bases and J by 0 bases, with 15 bases of the junction left unmatched. The CDR3 is 19 residues long.

The J gene is TRBJ2-1, the V gene TRBV7-2; D may be TRBD2 (6 bases). With 0 bases removed from V and 8 bases from J, the gap between germline ends came to 11 bases. The CDR3 extends over 14 amino acids. Germline loops: CDR1 SGHTA, CDR2 FQGNSA. CDR3 amino acids: CASSLAGGFYEQFF. CDR3 nucleotides: TGTGCCAGCAGCTTAGCGGGGGGTTTCTATGAGCAGTTCTTC.

In this sample, this clone turned up once. The rearrangement links TRBV6-5 to TRBJ2-7; D is perhaps TRBD2 (5 bases). V shed 0 bases and J shed 9 bases, with 15 bases lying between them. The germline gives CDR1 MNHEY, CDR2 SVGAGI. CDR3 size: 14 residues. CDR3 nucleotide sequence: TGTGCCAGCAGTTACTCTAGTCCGGGAAAGAGGCAGTACTTC. Protein: CASSYSSPGKRQYF.

The chain employs TRBV5-4 and TRBJ2-5; 8 nucleotides line up with TRBD2. The CDR3 is 15 amino acids. The V segment lost 1 base and the J segment 5 bases; nucleotides outside the gene matches: 7. CDR1 is SGHNT and CDR2 is YYREEE in the germline V gene (reference sequence). The CDR3 loop is CASSLQRGGGETQYF. Here the CDR3 DNA reads TGTGCCAGCAGCTTGCAACGGGGGGGCGGGGAGACCCAGTACTTC.

The gene calls are TRBV10-2 and TRBJ1-5, with D hard to call. V was shortened by 5 bases and J by 2 bases, with 13 bases between the two germline ends. The CDR3 spans 15 residues. From germline, CDR1 is WSHSY and CDR2 SAAADI. CDR3 sequence: CASSPDRGGNQPQHF. The CDR3, as DNA: TGCGCCAGCAGTCCCGACCGCGGGGGCAATCAGCCCCAGCATTTT.

The chain combines TRBV2 with TRBJ2-5, with unresolved D. V dropped 4 bases and J dropped 2 bases, with 11 bases sitting between them. The V gene's germline CDR1 is SNHLY and CDR2 FYNNEI. The length of the CDR3 is 14 residues. CDR3 nucleotide sequence: TGTGCCAGCAGTGCTGGGCCATTGCAAGAGACCCAGTACTTC. It encodes CASSAGPLQETQYF.